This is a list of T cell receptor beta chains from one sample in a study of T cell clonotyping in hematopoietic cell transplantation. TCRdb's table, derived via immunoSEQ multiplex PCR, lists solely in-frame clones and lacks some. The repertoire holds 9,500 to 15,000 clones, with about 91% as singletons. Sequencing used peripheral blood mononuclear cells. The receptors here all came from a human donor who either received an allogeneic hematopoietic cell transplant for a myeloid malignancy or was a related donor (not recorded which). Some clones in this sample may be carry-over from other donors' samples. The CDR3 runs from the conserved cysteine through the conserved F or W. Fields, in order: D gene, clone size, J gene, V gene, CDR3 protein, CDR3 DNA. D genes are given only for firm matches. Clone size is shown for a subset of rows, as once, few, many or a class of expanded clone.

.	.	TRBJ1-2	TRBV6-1	CASSESTGLIPNYGYTF	TGTGCCAGCAGTGAGTCGACAGGCCTGATTCCTAACTATGGCTACACCTTC
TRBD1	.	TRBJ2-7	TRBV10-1	CASRADRGGDYEQYF	TGCGCCAGCAGAGCAGACAGGGGAGGCGACTACGAGCAGTACTTC
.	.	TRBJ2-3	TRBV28	CASRIWGDTQYF	TGTGCCAGCAGGATCTGGGGAGATACGCAGTATTTT
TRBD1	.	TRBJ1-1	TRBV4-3	CASSQDWSTGDTEAFF	TGCGCCAGCAGCCAAGATTGGTCGACAGGGGACACTGAAGCTTTCTTT
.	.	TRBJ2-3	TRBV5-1	CASSLGERSSDTQYF	TGCGCCAGCAGCTTGGGTGAGCGTTCCTCGGATACGCAGTATTTT
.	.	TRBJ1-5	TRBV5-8	CASSLRNQPQHF	TGTGCCAGCAGCTTGAGGAATCAGCCCCAGCATTTT
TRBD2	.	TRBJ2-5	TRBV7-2	CASSPPRLAGQETQYF	TGTGCCAGCAGCCCACCGAGACTAGCGGGCCAAGAGACCCAGTACTTC
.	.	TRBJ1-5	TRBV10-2	CASSESRSSYSNQPQHF	TGCGCCAGCAGTGAGTCGCGAAGTTCTTATAGCAATCAGCCCCAGCATTTT
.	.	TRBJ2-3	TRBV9	CASSPSRASTDTQYF	TGTGCCAGCAGCCCGTCGAGAGCTAGCACAGATACGCAGTATTTT
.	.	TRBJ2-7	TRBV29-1	CSVVTLRSSSYEQYF	TGCAGCGTTGTAACACTTCGGTCGAGCTCCTACGAGCAGTACTTC
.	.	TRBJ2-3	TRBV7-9	CASRLTSTDTQYF	TGTGCCAGCAGACTCACCAGCACAGATACGCAGTATTTT
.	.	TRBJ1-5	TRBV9	CASSVGPVGPDQPQHF	TGTGCCAGCAGCGTAGGCCCCGTTGGACCGGATCAGCCCCAGCATTTT
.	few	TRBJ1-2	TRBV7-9	CASSLSTEDWGYTF	TGTGCCAGCAGCCTATCGACGGAGGATTGGGGCTACACCTTC
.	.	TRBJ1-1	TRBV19	CATLKGENTEAFF	TGTGCCACCCTGAAGGGGGAGAACACTGAAGCTTTCTTT
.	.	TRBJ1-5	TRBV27	CASSFDSLQPQHF	TGTGCCAGCAGTTTCGACAGCCTTCAGCCCCAGCATTTT
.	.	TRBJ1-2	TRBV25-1	CASSDFYSNYGYTF	TGTGCCAGCAGTGATTTTTACAGTAACTATGGCTACACCTTC
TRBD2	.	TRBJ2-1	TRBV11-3	CASSRVAGIYNEQFF	TGTGCCAGCAGCCGTGTAGCGGGTATCTACAATGAGCAGTTCTTC
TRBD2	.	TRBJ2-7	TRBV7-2	CASSSTSGGPALYEQYF	TGTGCCAGCAGCTCAACTAGCGGGGGCCCTGCTCTATACGAGCAGTACTTC
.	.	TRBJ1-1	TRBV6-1	CASSVNKGTEAFF	TGTGCCAGCAGTGTAAACAAGGGAACTGAAGCTTTCTTT
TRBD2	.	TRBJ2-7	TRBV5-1	CASSATSGGAGQYF	TGCGCCAGCAGCGCGACTAGCGGGGGGGCAGGGCAGTACTTC
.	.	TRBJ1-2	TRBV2	CASSERGGRGYTF	TGTGCCAGCAGTGAAAGGGGGGGACGTGGCTACACCTTC
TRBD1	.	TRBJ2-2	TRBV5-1	CASSPGTGGESGELFF	TGCGCCAGCAGCCCCGGGACAGGGGGCGAGTCCGGGGAGCTGTTTTTT
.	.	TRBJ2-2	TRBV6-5	CASRAGANTGELFF	TGTGCCAGCCGGGCAGGGGCGAACACCGGGGAGCTGTTTTTT
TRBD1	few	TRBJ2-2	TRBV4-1	CASSLHAQGARTGELFF	TGCGCCAGCAGCCTTCATGCCCAGGGGGCGCGGACCGGGGAGCTGTTTTTT
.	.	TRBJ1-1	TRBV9	CASSVGEGLEAFF	TGTGCCAGCAGCGTAGGTGAGGGCCTTGAAGCTTTCTTT
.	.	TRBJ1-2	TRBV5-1	CASSLGGLSYGYTF	TGCGCCAGCAGCTTGGGGGGACTTAGCTATGGCTACACCTTC
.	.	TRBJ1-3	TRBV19	CASEIIQGGGNTIYF	TGTGCCAGTGAAATTATACAGGGAGGTGGAAACACCATATATTTT
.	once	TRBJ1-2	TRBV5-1	CASSSRQRAGYTF	TGCGCCAGCAGCTCACGACAAAGGGCTGGCTACACCTTC
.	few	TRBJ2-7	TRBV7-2	CASSPEKGRGYEQYF	TGTGCCAGCAGCCCAGAGAAAGGCAGGGGCTACGAGCAGTACTTC
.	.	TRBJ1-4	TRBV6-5	CASSLQGTNEKLFF	TGTGCCAGCAGTCTCCAGGGGACTAATGAAAAACTGTTTTTT
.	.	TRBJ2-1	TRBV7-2	CASSQGTIEQFF	TGTGCCAGCAGCCAAGGGACGATAGAGCAGTTCTTC
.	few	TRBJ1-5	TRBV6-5	CASSLTGVNQPQHF	TGTGCCAGCAGTTTAACAGGAGTCAATCAGCCCCAGCATTTT